Described below is a single T cell receptor (beta chain) sequence and its context. The trim removed 5 bases at V and 3 bases at J, leaving 14 bases unmatched. Germline CDR1 is SGHAT and CDR2 is FQNNGV. The CDR3 contains 19 residues. The data were taken from a study of blood T cell repertoires in COVID-19. Study background: Both acute and convalescent COVID-19 samples were obtained from the United States, Italy and Spain.

This table comes from immunoSEQ multiplex PCR, and its TCRdb copy is limited to in-frame clones, with some not included. This table has more than 60,000 clones, less than 90% appearing once. The origin of this receptor is a man in his forties or fifties with acute or convalescent COVID-19. This sequence joins TRBV11-2 and TRBJ2-6; 9 bases align to TRBD1. The sample taken for sequencing was peripheral blood. This CDR3 reads CASSPRPGQGLGGANVLTF. The CDR3, as DNA: TGTGCCAGCAGCCCCCGGCCGGGACAGGGTCTAGGTGGGGCCAACGTCCTGACTTTC.